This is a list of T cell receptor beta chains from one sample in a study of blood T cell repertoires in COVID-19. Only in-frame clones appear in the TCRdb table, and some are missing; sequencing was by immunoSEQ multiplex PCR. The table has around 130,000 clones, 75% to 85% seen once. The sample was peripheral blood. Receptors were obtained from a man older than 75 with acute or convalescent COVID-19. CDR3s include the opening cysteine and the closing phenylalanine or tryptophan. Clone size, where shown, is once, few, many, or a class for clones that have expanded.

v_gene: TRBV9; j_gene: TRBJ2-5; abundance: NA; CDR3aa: CASSVDRGAGGAETQYF
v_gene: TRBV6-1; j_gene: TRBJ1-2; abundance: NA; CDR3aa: CASSEAAREGGYTF
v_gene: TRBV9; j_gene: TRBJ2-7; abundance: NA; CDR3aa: CASSRTGANEQYF
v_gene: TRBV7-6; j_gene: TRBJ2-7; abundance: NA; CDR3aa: CASSQTGVHEQYF
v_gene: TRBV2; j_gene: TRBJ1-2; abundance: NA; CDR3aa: CASSPGQGILGYTF
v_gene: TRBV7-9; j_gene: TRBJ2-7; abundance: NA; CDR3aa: CASSLGGTSGFYEQYF
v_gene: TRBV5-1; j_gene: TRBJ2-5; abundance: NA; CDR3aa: CASSLARSGGKTQYF
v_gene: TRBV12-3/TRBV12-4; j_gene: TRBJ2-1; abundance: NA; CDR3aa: CATEQVSGGEQFF
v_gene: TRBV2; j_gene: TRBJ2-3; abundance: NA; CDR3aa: CASKLLAGASTDTQYF
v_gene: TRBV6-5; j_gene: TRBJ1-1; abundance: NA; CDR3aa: CASIPDSRGTEAFF
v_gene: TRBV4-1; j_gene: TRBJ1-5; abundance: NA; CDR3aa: CASSPQGAGNQPQHF
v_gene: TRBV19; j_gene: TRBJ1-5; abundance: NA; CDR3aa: CASSISTVISNQPQHF
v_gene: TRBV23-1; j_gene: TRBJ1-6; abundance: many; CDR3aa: CAAATRSSYNSPLHF
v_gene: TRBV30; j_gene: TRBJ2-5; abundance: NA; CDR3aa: CAWSKGGGGQTQYF
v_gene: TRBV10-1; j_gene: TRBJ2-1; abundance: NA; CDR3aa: CASSAHLGRSSYNEQFF
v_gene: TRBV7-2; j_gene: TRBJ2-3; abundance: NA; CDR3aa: CASSLGPSQYF
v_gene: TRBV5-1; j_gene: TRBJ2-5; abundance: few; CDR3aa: CASSLAVAGMETQYF
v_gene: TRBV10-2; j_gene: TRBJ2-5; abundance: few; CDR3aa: CASRANVVETQYF
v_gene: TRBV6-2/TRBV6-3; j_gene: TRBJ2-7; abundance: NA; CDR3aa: CASSYSDRVIHEQYF
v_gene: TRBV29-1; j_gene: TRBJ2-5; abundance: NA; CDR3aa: CSVAVVQETQYF